This T cell receptor (beta chain) derives from a study of siplizumab effects on memory and regulatory T cells. Study-wide results and limits: Roughly 75-95% of proliferating CD4+ or CD8+ clones lacked an assignable naive or memory phenotype.

About this clone itself: Its antigen is as yet unknown.

Only in-frame clones appear in the TCRdb table, and some are missing; sequencing was by immunoSEQ multiplex PCR. The data contain some 100,000 clones, about 90% of them singletons. The origin of this receptor is a human donor in good health. The sequenced sample consisted of non-Treg CD4+ T cells sorted from blood.

The CDR3 DNA is TGTGCCAGCAGTTTAGACTCGCAGGGGAGCTACGAGCAGTACTTC. The encoded protein is CASSLDSQGSYEQYF. The chain links TRBV27 to TRBJ2-7, with a weak D call TRBD1 (6 bases). Between the trimmed V and J ends, which lost 2 bases and 3 bases, there was a span of 14 bases. The germline gives CDR1 MNHEY, CDR2 SMNVEV (reference sequence). CDR3 length equals 15 residues.